This T cell receptor (beta chain) was captured by sequencing in a study of response to subunit inactivated influenza vaccine. General study findings and limits: The study's authors posited that every seasonal influenza vaccination enlists few new T cells.

TCRdb itself ran the RT-PCR reads through MiXCR, one entry per CDR3 protein. This repertoire shows some 300,000 distinct CDR3 sequences, around 22% found once; its top ten account for approximately 10%. V was clipped by 10 bases and J by 0 bases, with 16 bases between them. CDR1 is ENHRY, CDR2 SYGVKD, per germline. This CDR3 has 14 amino acids. This clonotype has a handful of counts. Its antigen is undetermined. The chain links TRBV10-3 to TRBJ2-7; the D gene is possibly TRBD2 (5 bases). This clonotype was obtained from a man between 45 and 75 years old who received an inactivated influenza vaccine. Here the sequenced sample was PBMCs from blood, taken less than 22 months after vaccination. The CDR3 protein is CATTPAVPSYEQYF. Here the CDR3 DNA reads TGTGCCACCACTCCAGCGGTCCCCTCCTACGAGCAGTACTTC.